Detailed here is one TCR beta chain. Method: immunoSEQ multiplex PCR; TCRdb's copy keeps in-frame clones and lacks some. This sample has about 160,000 clones, with around three quarters found just once. The source of the sample is a study of blood T cell repertoires in COVID-19. After removal of 7 bases from V and 7 bases from J, the junction contained 8 bases not matched to a gene. The CDR3 runs to 14 residues. CDR1 is SEHNR and CDR2 is FQNEAQ in the germline V gene (reference sequence). The chain links TRBV7-9 to TRBJ1-4; 8 bases are shared with TRBD1. Sequencing used peripheral blood. This TCR came from a man in his 60s with acute or convalescent COVID-19. In DNA form, the CDR3 reads TGTGCCAGCACCACCGGGACAGGCTCTGAAAAACTGTTTTTT. Translated, it gives CASTTGTGSEKLFF.